The 24 T cell receptor beta chains reported below all come from one sample, sequenced in a study of cytomegalovirus exposure and HLA in healthy donors. Libraries were prepared by immunoSEQ multiplex PCR; TCRdb keeps only in-frame clonotypes and omits some of them. The table shows about 180,000 clones, with 85% occurring only once. Sequences were obtained from PBMCs. These TCRs come from a man between 18 and 35 years old in good health and CMV-seropositive.

This clone was seen a single time. The chain joins TRBV7-9 to TRBJ2-7; 11 bases are a match to TRBD1. Germline lookup yields CDR1 SEHNR and CDR2 FQNEAQ (reference sequence). The CDR3 has 17 residues. The ends lost 3 bases at V and 3 bases at J; junction bases unmatched: 10. CDR3 sequence (DNA): TGTGCCAGCAGCTTCCCACACACGGGACAGGGGGACTACGAGCAGTACTTC. Protein sequence: CASSFPHTGQGDYEQYF. Supplemented by reference TRBV7-9 and TRBJ2-7, the full variable domain reads DTGVSQNPRHKITKRGQNVTFRCDPISEHNRLYWYRQTLGQGPEFLTYFQNEAQLEKSRLLSDRFSAERPKGSFSTLEIQRTEQGDSAMYLCASSFPHTGQGDYEQYFGPGTRLTVT.

This clone appeared a single time. The rearrangement joins TRBV6-1 to TRBJ1-2, with TRBD1 as a possible D gene (6 bases). This CDR3 spans 14 amino acids. Per germline, CDR1 MNHNS and CDR2 SASEGT. Trimming removed 6 bases from V and 5 bases from J, with 16 bases in between. The CDR3: CASRATGSTYGYTF. In DNA form, the CDR3 reads TGTGCCAGCAGAGCTACAGGGTCTACTTATGGCTACACCTTC.

J is TRBJ1-5 and V is TRBV6-1, with 7 positions matching TRBD1. Losses at the gene ends were 4 bases for V and 1 base for J; bases not matched to a gene: 13. This CDR3 spans 18 amino acids. The V gene's germline CDR1 is MNHNS and CDR2 SASEGT. Here the CDR3 reads CASSVRPPGTASNQPQHF. CDR3 nucleotide sequence: TGTGCCAGCAGTGTACGACCTCCCGGGACAGCAAGCAATCAGCCCCAGCATTTT.

The chain links TRBV9 to TRBJ2-7; D remains ambiguous. Germline assignment: CDR1 SGDLS and CDR2 YYNGEE. The CDR3 is 14 residues long. The V and J ends lost 4 bases and 4 bases respectively, with 15 bases between them. CDR3 sequence reads: CASSLGRVGYEQYF. CDR3 DNA: TGTGCCAGCAGCCTAGGACGGGTCGGTTACGAGCAGTACTTC.

V usage is TRBV11-3 and J usage is TRBJ1-1; 8 nucleotides agree with TRBD1. Germline V CDR1 and CDR2: SGHNT, YENEEA. The CDR3 totals 14 residues. The J segment lost 5 bases and the V segment lost 5 bases, leaving 7 bases of the junction unmatched. The CDR3, as DNA: TGTGCCAGCAGCGTAGGACAGGGCGAAACTGAAGCTTTCTTT. This encodes CASSVGQGETEAFF.

The V and J genes are TRBV6-6 and TRBJ2-6; 7 positions agree with TRBD1. The CDR3 is 16 residues long. Germline CDR1 reads MNHNY; CDR2 reads SVGAGI (reference sequence). J gave up 2 bases and V 6 bases, and 7 bases lay outside the gene matches. The CDR3 here is CASRPIDRAGANVLTF. The DNA for the CDR3 is TGTGCCAGCAGGCCTATAGACAGGGCTGGGGCCAACGTCCTGACTTTC.

The V gene is TRBV18, the J gene TRBJ1-2, with D maybe TRBD1 (5 bases). Germline V CDR1 and CDR2: KGHSH, LQKENI. Trimming pared 6 bases from V and 4 bases from J, leaving 15 bases between. This CDR3 contains 14 residues. The DNA of the CDR3 is TGTGCCAGCTCCCCCGACCTAGGGGCCTATGGCTACACCTTC. This gives the protein CASSPDLGAYGYTF.

The chain joins TRBV28 to TRBJ1-2; D is possibly TRBD1 (5 bases). Germline loops: CDR1 MDHEN, CDR2 SYDVKM. V lost 5 bases to trimming and J lost 0 bases, with 13 bases between them. The CDR3 sequence is 15 residues long. CDR3 residues: CASSLTGVANYGYTF. DNA for the CDR3: TGTGCCAGCAGTCTAACAGGAGTAGCTAACTATGGCTACACCTTC.

The chain combines TRBV6-6 with TRBJ2-6, with no clear D. This CDR3 has 14 amino acids. V was pared by 6 bases and J by 2 bases, with 8 bases between. From germline, CDR1 is MNHNY and CDR2 SVGAGI (reference sequence). As DNA, the CDR3 is TGTGCCAGCAGACCTCTAACTGGGGCCAACGTCCTGACTTTC. Protein: CASRPLTGANVLTF.

The J gene is TRBJ2-7, the V gene TRBV4-1, with 8 nucleotides matching TRBD2. The CDR3 spans 16 residues. J gave up 1 base and V 0 bases, and 5 bases lay outside the gene matches. CDR1 is MGHRA, CDR2 YSYEKL, per germline. CDR3: CASSQDLTSGSYEQYF. CDR3 in DNA: TGCGCCAGCAGCCAAGATTTAACTAGCGGATCCTACGAGCAGTACTTC.

The V call is TRBV27, the J call TRBJ1-2; possible D gene TRBD1, 6 bases. V was trimmed by 9 bases and J by 5 bases, leaving 16 bases between them. This CDR3 is 13 amino acids long. The germline gives CDR1 MNHEY, CDR2 SMNVEV (reference sequence). The chain's CDR3 is CASQGRSGYGYTF. The DNA of the CDR3 is TGTGCCAGTCAGGGGCGGTCGGGATATGGCTACACCTTC.

This clone appeared once. The chain is built from TRBV11-2 and TRBJ2-5, with a tentative D call TRBD1 (6 bases). The germline V gene encodes CDR1 SGHAT and CDR2 FQNNGV. V was pared by 1 base and J by 4 bases, with 10 bases between. The CDR3 length is 14 residues. The CDR3 loop reads CASSLGTRGETQYF. The CDR3 region has the DNA TGTGCCAGCAGCTTAGGAACCAGGGGAGAGACCCAGTACTTC.

The CDR3 loop is CASSWDSLNSPLHF. CDR3 coding DNA: TGTGCCAGCAGCTGGGACAGCCTTAATTCACCCCTCCACTTT. The V and J genes are TRBV5-4 and TRBJ1-6; 7 nucleotides match TRBD1. Germline assignment: CDR1 SGHNT and CDR2 YYREEE (reference sequence). V shed 3 bases, J shed 6 bases, and the junction held 3 bases outside the gene matches. The CDR3 consists of 14 residues.

The chain employs TRBV11-3 and TRBJ2-7, with D possibly matching TRBD1 (7 bases). The V end lost 1 base, the J end lost 3 bases, and 16 bases lay between the germline ends. This CDR3 is built from 16 residues. From germline, CDR1 is SGHNT and CDR2 YENEEA. DNA for the CDR3: TGTGCCAGCAGCTTAGGCGGGACAGCATACTACTACGAGCAGTACTTC. Translated, it gives CASSLGGTAYYYEQYF.

This clone was detected only once. The chain is built from TRBV9 and TRBJ2-1; TRBD2 agrees at 9 bases. Trimming at V came to 0 bases and at J to 9 bases, leaving 7 bases not matched to a gene. The CDR3 runs to 15 residues. Germline V gene lookup returns CDR1 SGDLS and CDR2 YYNGEE. CDR3 residues: CASSVASGKFSEQFF. CDR3 DNA: TGTGCCAGCAGCGTAGCTAGCGGGAAGTTCAGTGAGCAGTTCTTC.

The chain joins TRBV5-4 to TRBJ2-3, with a weak D call TRBD1 (6 bases). The germline V gene encodes CDR1 SGHNT and CDR2 YYREEE (reference sequence). This CDR3 comprises 13 residues. V lost 0 bases and J lost 6, with 8 bases in between. The DNA of the CDR3 is TGTGCCAGCAGCTTGGGGCAGGGGGATACGCAGTATTTT. Amino acid sequence: CASSLGQGDTQYF.

The V call is TRBV30, the J call TRBJ2-3; 11 bases match TRBD2. The CDR3 extends over 14 amino acids. The germline gives CDR1 GTSNPN, CDR2 SVGIG (reference sequence). Trimming cost V 4 bases and J 5 bases; bases outside gene matches: 5. The CDR3 DNA sequence: TGTGCCTGGACCCCGGGACTAGCGGTAGATACGCAGTATTTT. As protein: CAWTPGLAVDTQYF.

The rearrangement links TRBV6-6 to TRBJ2-7, with a tentative D call TRBD1 (6 bases). Deletions cut 2 bases from V and 5 bases from J, with 13 bases between. Germline V lookup: CDR1 MNHNY, CDR2 SVGAGI (reference sequence). CDR3 length: 14 amino acids. The CDR3 here is CASSYAGQQDEQYF. The CDR3 nucleotides are TGTGCCAGCAGTTACGCCGGACAGCAAGACGAGCAGTACTTC.

The count of this clone is one. This chain links TRBV9 with TRBJ2-5; 12 bases line up with TRBD2. Trimming cost V 3 bases and J 1 base; bases outside gene matches: 4. The CDR3 is made up of 16 amino acids. From germline, CDR1 is SGDLS and CDR2 YYNGEE. CDR3 protein: CASSAGGLAGQETQYF. CDR3 DNA: TGTGCCAGCAGCGCGGGGGGACTAGCGGGCCAAGAGACCCAGTACTTC.

The chain combines TRBV2 with TRBJ1-4, with D possibly matching TRBD1 (6 bases). This CDR3 region has 16 residues. Germline CDR1 and CDR2: SNHLY and FYNNEI. V was clipped by 8 bases and J by 0 bases, with 16 bases between them. The DNA for the CDR3 is TGTGCCAGCTCCCCCGAAGGGACAACAACTAATGAAAAACTGTTTTTT. This gives the protein CASSPEGTTTNEKLFF.

J is TRBJ2-5 and V is TRBV28; TRBD2 aligns across 7 bases. There are 14 residues in the CDR3. V gave up 5 bases and J gave up 2 bases; unmatched junction bases: 5. Germline CDR1 MDHEN, CDR2 SYDVKM. CDR3 bases: TGTGCCAGCAGTAGCGGGGCCTCACAAGAGACCCAGTACTTC. This gives the protein CASSSGASQETQYF.

The V gene is TRBV7-8, the J gene TRBJ2-3, with D maybe TRBD1 (6 bases). V was trimmed by 5 bases and J by 3 bases, leaving 12 bases between them. This CDR3 has 14 amino acids. CDR1 and CDR2 (germline): SGHVS, FQNEAQ. CDR3 sequence reads: CASSRTVRTDTQYF. The CDR3 DNA is TGTGCCAGCAGCCGGACAGTCAGGACAGATACGCAGTATTTT.

This clone was detected only once. This chain connects TRBV13 to TRBJ2-7, with TRBD1 matching over 8 bases. Germline lookup yields CDR1 PRHDT and CDR2 FYEKMQ (reference sequence). The CDR3 is 15 residues long. V was clipped by 5 bases and J by 2 bases; unmatched bases: 8. The CDR3 here is CASSLGRGLAYEQYF. Written as DNA, the CDR3 is TGTGCCAGCAGCCTGGGCAGGGGGCTTGCCTACGAGCAGTACTTC.

This clone was detected only once. V usage is TRBV2 and J usage is TRBJ1-1; D is perhaps TRBD1 (5 bases). V lost 7 bases, J lost 4 bases, and 13 bases lay in between. Looked up from germline, CDR1 is SNHLY and CDR2 is FYNNEI. The CDR3 loop spans 13 amino acids. As DNA, the CDR3 is TGTGCCAGCACGCGGGGCTGGGGCACTGAAGCTTTCTTT. It encodes CASTRGWGTEAFF.